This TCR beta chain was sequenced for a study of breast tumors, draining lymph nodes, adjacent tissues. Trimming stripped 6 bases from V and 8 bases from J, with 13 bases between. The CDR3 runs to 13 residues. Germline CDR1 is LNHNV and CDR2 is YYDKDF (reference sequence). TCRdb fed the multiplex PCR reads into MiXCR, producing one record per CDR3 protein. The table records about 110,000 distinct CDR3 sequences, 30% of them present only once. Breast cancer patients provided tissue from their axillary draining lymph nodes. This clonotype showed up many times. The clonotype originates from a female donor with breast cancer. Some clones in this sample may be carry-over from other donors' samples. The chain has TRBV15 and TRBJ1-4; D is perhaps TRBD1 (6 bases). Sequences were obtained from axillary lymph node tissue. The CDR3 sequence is CATRKAGGEKLFF. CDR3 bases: TGTGCCACCAGAAAGGCGGGGGGCGAAAAACTGTTTTTT.